The rows below give T cell receptor beta chains drawn from one sample of a study of cytomegalovirus exposure and HLA in healthy donors. Clones were read by immunoSEQ multiplex PCR, and TCRdb kept only the in-frame ones, dropping some. This sample carries 150,000 to 250,000 clones, about three quarters of them seen once, and the ten largest clones take 1.2%. The sequencing input was PBMCs. All receptors derive from a woman in her thirties in good health and CMV-seronegative. Both conserved end residues are part of each CDR3. A D gene is named only where the DNA matches it firmly. Part of the rows lack a size; the others show once, few, many or a class for expanded clones.

clone size,J gene,D gene,V gene,CDR3 protein,CDR3 DNA
once,TRBJ2-1,TRBD1,TRBV6-6,CASRTGSYNEQFF,TGTGCCAGCAGGACAGGGTCCTACAATGAGCAGTTCTTC
once,TRBJ2-1,TRBD2,TRBV7-2,CASSSGLAGEQFF,TGTGCCAGCAGCTCGGGACTAGCGGGAGAGCAGTTCTTC
-,TRBJ2-5,-,TRBV5-1,CASSWGGTALQGETQYF,TGCGCCAGCAGCTGGGGGGGTACAGCCTTACAGGGAGAGACCCAGTACTTC
-,TRBJ1-5,-,TRBV28,CASAPRGRGSNQPQHF,TGTGCCAGCGCTCCGCGGGGTCGGGGCAGCAATCAGCCCCAGCATTTT
few,TRBJ2-3,TRBD1,TRBV6-1,CASSEAIQGATDTQYF,TGTGCCAGCAGTGAAGCTATCCAGGGGGCTACAGATACGCAGTATTTT
-,TRBJ2-1,-,TRBV11-2,CASRTTKSSYNEQFF,TGTGCCAGCAGAACTACCAAAAGCTCCTACAATGAGCAGTTCTTC
-,TRBJ2-7,-,TRBV14,CASSQDREQGLFHEQYF,TGTGCCAGCAGCCAAGATCGTGAACAGGGCCTATTCCACGAGCAGTACTTC
-,TRBJ2-3,-,TRBV25-1,CASSDRGTGDTQYF,TGTGCCAGCAGTGACAGGGGGACTGGAGATACGCAGTATTTT
-,TRBJ2-3,-,TRBV5-1,CASSFQGRADTQYF,TGCGCCAGCAGCTTCCAGGGGAGGGCAGATACGCAGTATTTT
-,TRBJ1-4,-,TRBV30,CAWSNLNEKLFF,TGTGCCTGGAGTAACCTAAATGAAAAACTGTTTTTT
-,TRBJ2-2,TRBD1,TRBV30,CAWSLQGFPTGELFF,TGTGCCTGGAGTTTACAGGGGTTCCCCACCGGGGAGCTGTTTTTT
-,TRBJ2-5,-,TRBV2,CASTFEETQYF,TGTGCCAGCACCTTCGAGGAGACCCAGTACTTC
-,TRBJ2-7,-,TRBV27,CASSPGQPHLGEQYF,TGTGCCAGCAGTCCCGGACAGCCCCACTTGGGCGAGCAGTACTTC
-,TRBJ2-7,TRBD2,TRBV5-1,CASTQTSGRVEQYF,TGCGCCAGCACTCAGACTAGCGGGAGAGTTGAGCAGTACTTC
-,TRBJ2-7,TRBD1,TRBV28,CASSFPTGAGYEQYF,TGTGCCAGCAGTTTTCCCACAGGGGCCGGATACGAGCAGTACTTC
-,TRBJ1-4,-,TRBV6-5,CASSQEGRKLFF,TGTGCCAGCAGCCAGGAGGGCAGAAAACTGTTTTTT
few,TRBJ1-5,TRBD1,TRBV27,CASRTTGGNQPQHF,TGTGCCAGCAGGACGACAGGGGGCAATCAGCCCCAGCATTTT
-,TRBJ2-1,TRBD2,TRBV10-3,CAITAGTSGSNEQFF,TGTGCCATCACCGCTGGGACTAGCGGGAGCAATGAGCAGTTCTTC
-,TRBJ2-1,TRBD2,TRBV27,CASSFRGLAGYNEQFF,TGTGCCAGCAGTTTCCGGGGTCTAGCGGGTTACAATGAGCAGTTCTTC
-,TRBJ2-3,-,TRBV6-5,CASSEDYPTTQYF,TGTGCCAGCAGTGAAGACTACCCGACTACGCAGTATTTT
-,TRBJ1-2,-,TRBV4-1,CASSQDGNYGYTF,TGCGCCAGCAGCCAAGATGGCAACTATGGCTACACCTTC
-,TRBJ1-4,-,TRBV30,CAWTTPSSRLGKLFF,TGTGCCTGGACTACACCATCTTCGAGACTGGGAAAACTGTTTTTT
-,TRBJ2-7,-,TRBV9,CASSVGGLVSSYEQYF,TGTGCCAGCAGCGTAGGGGGGCTAGTGAGCTCCTACGAGCAGTACTTC
few,TRBJ2-1,TRBD2,TRBV30,CAWSVMGGGTGEQFF,TGTGCCTGGAGTGTAATGGGCGGGGGTACTGGTGAGCAGTTCTTC
-,TRBJ2-2,TRBD2,TRBV29-1,CSAKFPFSGRGPGELFF,TGCAGCGCCAAATTTCCTTTTAGCGGGAGGGGTCCCGGGGAGCTGTTTTTT
once,TRBJ2-7,-,TRBV7-3,CASSLTHSNFYEQYF,TGTGCCAGCAGCTTAACCCACAGTAACTTCTACGAGCAGTACTTC
-,TRBJ1-1,TRBD1,TRBV18,CASSPTFAGGAFF,TGTGCCAGCTCACCCACCTTCGCAGGGGGCGCTTTCTTT
-,TRBJ2-3,TRBD2,TRBV27,CASSFGAGGTTDTQYF,TGTGCCAGCAGTTTCGGAGCGGGAGGAACCACAGATACGCAGTATTTT
-,TRBJ2-1,-,TRBV2,CASSDLQGYYNEQFF,TGTGCCAGCAGTGACCTTCAGGGCTACTACAATGAGCAGTTCTTC
-,TRBJ1-2,-,TRBV4-1,CASSQEAGGGLYGYTF,TGCGCCAGCAGCCAAGAAGCCGGGGGGGGGCTCTATGGCTACACCTTC
-,TRBJ2-7,TRBD2,TRBV7-2,CASSLVGRFIGGRAYEQYF,TGTGCCAGCAGCTTAGTAGGACGCTTCATTGGCGGGAGGGCCTACGAGCAGTACTTC
-,TRBJ2-3,TRBD2,TRBV5-1,CASSPTPGGLMADTQYF,TGCGCCAGCAGCCCCACCCCGGGGGGACTTATGGCAGATACGCAGTATTTT
-,TRBJ1-1,-,TRBV27,CATGRALRNTEAFF,TGTGCCACCGGGAGGGCGCTCCGGAACACTGAAGCTTTCTTT
-,TRBJ2-5,TRBD1,TRBV6-5,CASSNRGLRETQYF,TGTGCCAGCAGCAACAGGGGGCTCCGCGAGACCCAGTACTTC
-,TRBJ1-2,-,TRBV5-4,CASSPRDKSYGYTF,TGTGCCAGCAGCCCGAGGGACAAAAGCTATGGCTACACCTTC
once,TRBJ2-1,TRBD1,TRBV7-9,CASTRGTGGAWGPNEQFF,TGTGCCAGCACCCGAGGGACAGGGGGCGCTTGGGGTCCAAATGAGCAGTTCTTC
-,TRBJ2-7,TRBD2,TRBV10-1,CASSEDPSGVLGLYF,TGCGCCAGCAGTGAGGATCCTAGCGGGGTACTGGGTTTGTACTTC
once,TRBJ1-6,TRBD1,TRBV7-2,CASSTQGTGDGALHF,TGTGCCAGCAGCACACAAGGCACAGGGGACGGGGCCCTCCACTTT
-,TRBJ1-2,TRBD1,TRBV7-8,CASSTIGQANYGYTF,TGTGCCAGCAGCACAATAGGACAGGCTAACTATGGCTACACCTTC
-,TRBJ1-1,-,TRBV30,CAWSVYLSTEAFF,TGTGCCTGGAGTGTATATCTTAGCACTGAAGCTTTCTTT
-,TRBJ1-2,TRBD1,TRBV2,CASSRTGANYGYTF,TGTGCCAGCAGCCGGACAGGGGCTAACTATGGCTACACCTTC
-,TRBJ1-2,-,TRBV7-2,CASSLRRRGFTF,TGTGCCAGCAGCTTAAGAAGGCGGGGTTTCACCTTC